This T cell receptor beta chain was obtained from a study of blood T cell repertoires in COVID-19. Study-level background: Researchers got acute and convalescent COVID-19 samples from the United States, Italy and Spain. The cDNA or gDNA used as material had been derived from T cells, B-cell-depleted T cells, or PBMCs.

This CDR3 contains 15 residues. Per the germline V gene, CDR1 is MNHEY and CDR2 is SVGAGI. Trimming took off 0 bases at V and 1 base at J, with 7 bases between the two ends. Remarks on this clone: Other DNA sequences within the sample encode an identical CDR3.

Study members were between about 18 and 95 years old and lived in some 26 US regions. This table comes from immunoSEQ multiplex PCR, and its TCRdb copy is limited to in-frame clones, with some not included. The sample shows some 200,000 clones, roughly 86% of them seen only once. The specimen was PBMCs or T cells enriched from blood (not recorded which). The rearrangement links TRBV6-5 to TRBJ1-3; D perhaps matches TRBD1 (6 bases). The clonotype was recovered from a man in his late teens or twenties with acute COVID-19. The CDR3 sequence is CASSYSRGSGNTIYF. CDR3 bases: TGTGCCAGCAGTTACTCAAGGGGGTCTGGAAACACCATATATTTT.